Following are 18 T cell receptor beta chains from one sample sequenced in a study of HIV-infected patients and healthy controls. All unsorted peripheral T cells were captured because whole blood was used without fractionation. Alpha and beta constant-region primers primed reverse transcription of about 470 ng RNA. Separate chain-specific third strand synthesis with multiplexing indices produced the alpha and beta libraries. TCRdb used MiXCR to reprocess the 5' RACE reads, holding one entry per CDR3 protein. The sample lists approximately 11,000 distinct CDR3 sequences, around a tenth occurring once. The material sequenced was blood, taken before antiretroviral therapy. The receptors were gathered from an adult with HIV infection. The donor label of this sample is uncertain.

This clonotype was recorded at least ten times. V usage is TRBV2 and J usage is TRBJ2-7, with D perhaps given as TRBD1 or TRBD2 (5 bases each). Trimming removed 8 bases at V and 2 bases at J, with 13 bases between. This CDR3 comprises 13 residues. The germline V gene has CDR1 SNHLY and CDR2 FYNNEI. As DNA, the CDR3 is TGTGCCAGCTTTGGGGGAGCAACCTACGAGCAGTACTTC. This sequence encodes CASFGGATYEQYF.

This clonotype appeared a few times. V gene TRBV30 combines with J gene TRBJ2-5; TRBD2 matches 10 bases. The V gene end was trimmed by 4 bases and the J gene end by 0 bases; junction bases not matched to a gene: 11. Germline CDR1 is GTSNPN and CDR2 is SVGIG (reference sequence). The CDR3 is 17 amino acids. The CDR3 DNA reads TGTGCCTGGATGCACCGGACTAGCGGAGCGTACCAAGAGACCCAGTACTTC. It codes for CAWMHRTSGAYQETQYF. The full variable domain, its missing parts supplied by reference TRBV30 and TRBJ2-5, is SQTIHQWPATLVQPVGSPLSLECTVEGTSNPNLYWYRQAAGRGLQLLFYSVGIGQISSEVPQNLSASRPQDRQFILSSKKLLLSDSGFYLCAWMHRTSGAYQETQYFGPGTRLLVL.

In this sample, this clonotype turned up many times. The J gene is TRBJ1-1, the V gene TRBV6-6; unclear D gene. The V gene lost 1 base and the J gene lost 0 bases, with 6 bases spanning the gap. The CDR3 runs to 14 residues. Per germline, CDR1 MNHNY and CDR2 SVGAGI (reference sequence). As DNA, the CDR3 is TGTGCCAGCAGTTACTTTTTCTTGAACACTGAAGCTTTCTTT. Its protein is CASSYFFLNTEAFF.

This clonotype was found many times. The CDR3 loop is CASSLVGDTQYF. In nucleotides, the CDR3 is TGTGCCAGCAGCTTAGTAGGAGATACGCAGTATTTT. The rearrangement uses TRBV11-2 and TRBJ2-3; D is uncertain. CDR3 length: 12 residues. From germline, CDR1 is SGHAT and CDR2 FQNNGV. Trimming left V 1 base short and J 5 bases short, with 4 bases between.

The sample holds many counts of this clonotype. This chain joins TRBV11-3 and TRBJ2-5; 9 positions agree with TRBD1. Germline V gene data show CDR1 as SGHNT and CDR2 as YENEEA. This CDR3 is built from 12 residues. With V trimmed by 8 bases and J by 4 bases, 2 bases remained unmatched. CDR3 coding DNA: TGTGCCAGCGGACAGGGGTCAGAGACCCAGTACTTC. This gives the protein CASGQGSETQYF. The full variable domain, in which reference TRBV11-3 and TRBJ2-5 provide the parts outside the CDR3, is EAGVVQSPRYKIIEKKQPVAFWCNPISGHNTLYWYLQNLGQGPELLIRYENEEAVDDSQLPKDRFSAERLKGVDSTLKIQPAELGDSAVYLCASGQGSETQYFGPGTRLLVL.

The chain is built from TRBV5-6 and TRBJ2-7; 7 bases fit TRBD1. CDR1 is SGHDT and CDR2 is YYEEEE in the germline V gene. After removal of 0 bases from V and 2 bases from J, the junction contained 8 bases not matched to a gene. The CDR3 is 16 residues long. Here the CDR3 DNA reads TGTGCCAGCAGCTTGGCCTTAACAGGGGTAGCCTACGAGCAGTACTTC. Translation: CASSLALTGVAYEQYF.

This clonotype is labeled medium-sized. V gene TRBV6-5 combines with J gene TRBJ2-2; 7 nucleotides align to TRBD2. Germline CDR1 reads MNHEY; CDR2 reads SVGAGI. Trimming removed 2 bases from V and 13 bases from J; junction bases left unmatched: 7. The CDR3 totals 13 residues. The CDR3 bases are TGTGCCAGCAGTTACGAGGGAGGGAGGGGGCTGTTTTTT. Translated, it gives CASSYEGGRGLFF.

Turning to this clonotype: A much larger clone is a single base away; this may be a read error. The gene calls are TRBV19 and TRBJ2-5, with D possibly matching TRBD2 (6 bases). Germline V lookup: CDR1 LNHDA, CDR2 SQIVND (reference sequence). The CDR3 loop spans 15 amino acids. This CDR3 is CASTPVGDSGQTQHF. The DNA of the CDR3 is TGTGCCAGTACTCCTGTGGGTGACAGCGGGCAAACCCAGCACTTC. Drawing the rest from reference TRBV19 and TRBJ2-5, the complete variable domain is DGGITQSPKYLFRKEGQNVTLSCEQNLNHDAMYWYRQDPGQGLRLIYYSQIVNDFQKGDIAEGYSVSREKKESFPLTVTSAQKNPTAFYLCASTPVGDSGQTQHFGPGTRLLVL.

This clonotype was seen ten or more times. The CDR3 here is CASSLGSGYTF. The DNA of the CDR3 is TGTGCCAGCAGCTTGGGGTCTGGCTACACCTTC. The chain couples TRBV5-5 to TRBJ1-2; no reliable D call. Per germline, CDR1 SGHKS and CDR2 YYEKEE (reference sequence). V gave up 0 bases and J gave up 7 bases, with 4 bases separating them. The CDR3 has 11 residues.

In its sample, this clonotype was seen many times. Here the CDR3 reads CSARDPRTQKDTGELFF. As DNA, the CDR3 is TGCAGTGCTAGAGATCCGCGGACCCAAAAGGACACCGGGGAGCTGTTTTTT. The chain combines TRBV20-1 with TRBJ2-2; D remains unclear. CDR3 length: 17 residues. V was pared by 0 bases and J by 3 bases, with 17 bases between. The germline CDR1 and CDR2 sequences are DFQATT and SNEGSKA (reference sequence).

The CDR3 spells CASSRGSGGGAGELFF. CDR3 in DNA: TGTGCCAGCAGCCGCGGTAGCGGGGGTGGAGCCGGGGAGCTGTTTTTT. The V gene is TRBV7-2, the J gene TRBJ2-2; 9 bases align to TRBD2. This CDR3 is built from 16 residues. Germline V gene sequence: CDR1 SGHTA, CDR2 FQGNSA. V dropped 5 bases and J dropped 6; count of bases not matched to a gene: 10.

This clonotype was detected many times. CDR3 loop: CASRNNRAGRETQYF. The CDR3 DNA is TGTGCCAGCAGGAATAACAGGGCCGGGAGGGAGACCCAGTACTTC. The J gene is TRBJ2-5, the V gene TRBV6-1, with TRBD2 as a possible D gene (7 bases). This CDR3 is built from 15 residues. CDR1 is MNHNS, CDR2 SASEGT, per germline. The V end lost 6 bases, the J end lost 5 bases, and 19 bases lay between the germline ends.

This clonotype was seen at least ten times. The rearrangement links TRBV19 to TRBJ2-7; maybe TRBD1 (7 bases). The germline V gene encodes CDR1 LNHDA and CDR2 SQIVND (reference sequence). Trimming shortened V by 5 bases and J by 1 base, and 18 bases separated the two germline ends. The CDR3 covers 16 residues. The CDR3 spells CASSRPGTAGSYEQYF. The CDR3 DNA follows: TGTGCCAGTAGTCGACCCGGGACAGCGGGTTCCTACGAGCAGTACTTC. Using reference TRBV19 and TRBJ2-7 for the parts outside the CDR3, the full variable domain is DGGITQSPKYLFRKEGQNVTLSCEQNLNHDAMYWYRQDPGQGLRLIYYSQIVNDFQKGDIAEGYSVSREKKESFPLTVTSAQKNPTAFYLCASSRPGTAGSYEQYFGPGTRLTVT.

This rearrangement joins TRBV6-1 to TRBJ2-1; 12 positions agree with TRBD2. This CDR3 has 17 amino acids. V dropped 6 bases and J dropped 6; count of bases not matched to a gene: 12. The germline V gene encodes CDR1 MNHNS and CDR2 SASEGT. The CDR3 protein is CASSPQPGLAGRNEQFF. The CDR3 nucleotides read TGTGCCAGCAGCCCCCAACCGGGACTAGCGGGCCGCAATGAGCAGTTCTTC.

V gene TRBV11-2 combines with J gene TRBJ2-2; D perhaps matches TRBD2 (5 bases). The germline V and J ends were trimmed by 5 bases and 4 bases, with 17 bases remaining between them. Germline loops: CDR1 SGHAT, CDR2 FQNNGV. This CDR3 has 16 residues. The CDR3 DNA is TGTGCCAGCAGCCCAATAGCGAGAGGGCCCACCGGGGAGCTGTTTTTT. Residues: CASSPIARGPTGELFF. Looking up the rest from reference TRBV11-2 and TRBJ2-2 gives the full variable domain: EAGVAQSPRYKIIEKRQSVAFWCNPISGHATLYWYQQILGQGPKLLIQFQNNGVVDDSQLPKDRFSAERLKGVDSTLKIQPAKLEDSAVYLCASSPIARGPTGELFFGEGSRLTVL.

The CDR3 region is CASSPTRTSGNEQFF. The CDR3 DNA is TGTGCCAGCAGCCCGACCCGGACTAGCGGGAATGAGCAGTTCTTC. V usage is TRBV11-2 and J usage is TRBJ2-1; 11 bases align to TRBD2. This CDR3 has 15 residues. V was pared by 5 bases and J by 7 bases, with 7 bases of the junction left unmatched. Germline V gene lookup returns CDR1 SGHAT and CDR2 FQNNGV.

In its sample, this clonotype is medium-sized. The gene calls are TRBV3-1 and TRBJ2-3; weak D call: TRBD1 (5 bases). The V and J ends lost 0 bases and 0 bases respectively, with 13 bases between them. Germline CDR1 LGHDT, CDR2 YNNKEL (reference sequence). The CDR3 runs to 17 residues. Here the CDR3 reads CASSQEQEWFSTDTQYF. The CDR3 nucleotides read TGTGCCAGCAGCCAAGAACAGGAGTGGTTCAGCACAGATACGCAGTATTTT.

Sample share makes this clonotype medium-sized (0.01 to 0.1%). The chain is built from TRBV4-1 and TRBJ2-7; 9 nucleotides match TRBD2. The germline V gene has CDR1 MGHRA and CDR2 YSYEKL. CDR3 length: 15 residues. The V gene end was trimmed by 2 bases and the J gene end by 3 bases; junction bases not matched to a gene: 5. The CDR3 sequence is CASSQLAGALYEQYF. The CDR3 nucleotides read TGCGCCAGCAGCCAATTAGCGGGGGCTCTCTACGAGCAGTACTTC.